These 12 T cell receptor beta chains originate from one sample sequenced in a study. Tregs were sorted as CD4+CD25+CD127-/low cells. TCRdb reprocessed the 5' RACE reads with MiXCR, giving one entry per CDR3 protein. The sample has approximately 60,000 distinct CDR3 sequences, roughly 20% seen once; the top ten hold 3.2%. Material: tumor-infiltrating Tregs sorted from the breast tumor. Receptors were obtained from a female donor with breast cancer.

Concerning this clonotype: The junction differs from germline at one of its ends, possibly a read error. V is TRBV7-6 and J is TRBJ1-1; D unresolved. Germline loops: CDR1 SGHVS, CDR2 FNYEAQ. CDR3 length equals 13 residues. The CDR3: CVSSLTVDTEAFF. In DNA form, the CDR3 reads TGTGTCAGCAGCTTAACGGTTGACACTGAAGCTTTCTTT.

V and J are TRBV20-1 and TRBJ1-2, with D uncertain. The CDR3 extends over 12 amino acids. Germline-derived CDR1 and CDR2 are DFQATT and SNEGSKA (reference sequence). V shed 0 bases and J shed 1 base, with 3 bases lying between them. The CDR3 DNA reads as TGCAGTGCTAGAGATCATAACTATGGCTACACCTTC. Its translation is CSARDHNYGYTF.

The chain uses TRBV6-5 and TRBJ1-5, with a possible D match to TRBD1 (6 bases). Germline V gene sequence: CDR1 MNHEY, CDR2 SVGAGI. This CDR3 is built from 15 residues. Deletions cut 4 bases from V and 7 bases from J, with 17 bases between. Written as DNA, the CDR3 is TGTGCCAGCAGTTGCTCGAGACAGGTGAGCCAGCCCCAGCATTTT. Its translation: CASSCSRQVSQPQHF.

This clonotype was detected only a few times. The genes are TRBV4-3 and TRBJ1-1, with 7 bases aligning to TRBD1. CDR3 size: 15 residues. The V segment lost 0 bases and the J segment 11 bases; nucleotides outside the gene matches: 12. In germline, CDR1 is LGHNA, CDR2 YSLEER. The CDR3: CASSQDHAATGWAFF. DNA of the CDR3: TGCGCCAGCAGCCAAGATCATGCGGCGACAGGGTGGGCTTTCTTT.

This clonotype was detected ten times or more. J is TRBJ1-5 and V is TRBV5-1; D gene ambiguous. With 6 bases removed from V and 10 bases from J, the gap between germline ends came to 20 bases. This CDR3 is 14 amino acids long. Germline loops: CDR1 SGHRS, CDR2 YFSETQ. The CDR3: CASKIGSPDDPQHF. The CDR3 nucleotides are TGCGCCAGCAAAATCGGTAGTCCCGACGATCCCCAGCATTTT.

This chain links TRBV9 with TRBJ2-7; TRBD1 might be the D (6 bases). V was clipped by 4 bases and J by 3 bases, with 26 bases between them. CDR3 length: 18 amino acids. CDR1 is SGDLS and CDR2 is YYNGEE in the germline V gene. CDR3 sequence: CASSPRSRGDRSNYEQYF. CDR3 in DNA: TGTGCCAGCAGCCCACGATCCAGGGGCGACAGGTCGAACTACGAGCAGTACTTC.

This clonotype was counted at least ten times. V and J are TRBV10-3 and TRBJ2-7; D remains unclear. The ends were cut back, 7 bases at V and 0 bases at J, with 7 bases in the middle. There are 12 residues in the CDR3. Per germline, CDR1 ENHRY and CDR2 SYGVKD. The CDR3 is CAITPGSYEQYF. The CDR3 DNA sequence: TGTGCCATCACGCCCGGCTCCTACGAGCAGTACTTC.

V and J are TRBV18 and TRBJ1-3; tentative D call: TRBD1 (5 bases). CDR3 length equals 15 residues. The V gene lost 8 bases and the J gene lost 3 bases, with 17 bases spanning the gap. Germline-derived CDR1 and CDR2 are KGHSH and LQKENI. DNA of the CDR3: TGTGCCAGCCGCGACGTGCGGGGACGTGGAAACACCATATATTTT. It specifies CASRDVRGRGNTIYF.

Ten or more counts support this clonotype. This chain uses TRBV29-1 with TRBJ2-7; the match to TRBD2 covers 7 bases. The CDR3 covers 12 residues. Germline CDR1 reads SQVTM; CDR2 reads ANQGSEA. The V gene end was trimmed by 3 bases and the J gene end by 3 bases; junction bases not matched to a gene: 2. In nucleotides, the CDR3 is TGCAGCGTTGAGGGGAGGGGCTACGAGCAGTACTTC. This gives the protein CSVEGRGYEQYF.

This clonotype was recorded a few times. This CDR3 reads CASSRRRLLNYGYTF. In DNA, the CDR3 is TGTGCCAGCAGTCGACGGCGCCTTCTAAACTATGGCTACACCTTC. The chain employs TRBV12-3 or TRBV12-4 and TRBJ1-2; no firm D call. The germline V and J ends were trimmed by 5 bases and 2 bases, with 15 bases remaining between them. This CDR3 has 15 amino acids.

The J gene is TRBJ2-1, the V gene TRBV30, with 7 bases fitting TRBD1. The CDR3 totals 11 residues. Germline assignment: CDR1 GTSNPN and CDR2 SVGIG (reference sequence). After removal of 2 bases from V and 12 bases from J, the junction contained 4 bases not matched to a gene. CDR3 coding DNA: TGTGCCTGGAGTAGTAACAGGGGGCAGTTCTTC. It specifies CAWSSNRGQFF.

This clonotype was counted a few times. The chain links TRBV10-2 to TRBJ2-1; perhaps TRBD1 as D (5 bases). The CDR3 has 12 residues. Germline lookup yields CDR1 WSHSY and CDR2 SAAADI. The V end lost 7 bases, the J end lost 6 bases, and 10 bases lay between the germline ends. DNA of the CDR3: TGCGCCAGCAAGGGGTCAGGCAATGAGCAGTTCTTC. Residues: CASKGSGNEQFF.